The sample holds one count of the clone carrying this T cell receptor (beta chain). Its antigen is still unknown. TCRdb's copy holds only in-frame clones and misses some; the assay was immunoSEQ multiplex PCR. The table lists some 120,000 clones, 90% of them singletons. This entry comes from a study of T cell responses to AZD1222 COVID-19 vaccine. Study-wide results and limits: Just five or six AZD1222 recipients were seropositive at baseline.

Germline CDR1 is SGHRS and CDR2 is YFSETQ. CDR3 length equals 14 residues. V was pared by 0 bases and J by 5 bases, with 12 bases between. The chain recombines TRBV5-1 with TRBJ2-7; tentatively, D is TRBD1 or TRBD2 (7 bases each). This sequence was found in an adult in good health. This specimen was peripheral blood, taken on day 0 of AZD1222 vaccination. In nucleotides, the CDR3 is TGCGCCAGCAGCTTGGTGGGGGGGACAGACGAGCAGTACTTC. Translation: CASSLVGGTDEQYF.